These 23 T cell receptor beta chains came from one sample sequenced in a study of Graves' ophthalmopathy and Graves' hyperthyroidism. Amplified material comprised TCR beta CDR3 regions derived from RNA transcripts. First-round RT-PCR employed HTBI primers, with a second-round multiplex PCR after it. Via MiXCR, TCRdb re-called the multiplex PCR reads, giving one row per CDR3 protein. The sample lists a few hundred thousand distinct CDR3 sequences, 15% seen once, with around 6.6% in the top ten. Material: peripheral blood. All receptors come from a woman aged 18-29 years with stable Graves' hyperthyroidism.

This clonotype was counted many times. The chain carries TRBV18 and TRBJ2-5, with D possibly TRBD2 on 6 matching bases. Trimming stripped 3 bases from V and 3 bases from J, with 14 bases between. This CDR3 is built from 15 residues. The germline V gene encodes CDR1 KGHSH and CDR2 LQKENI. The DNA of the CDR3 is TGTGCCAGCTCACCTAATTATGGCGGGGAAGAGACCCAGTACTTC. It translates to CASSPNYGGEETQYF.

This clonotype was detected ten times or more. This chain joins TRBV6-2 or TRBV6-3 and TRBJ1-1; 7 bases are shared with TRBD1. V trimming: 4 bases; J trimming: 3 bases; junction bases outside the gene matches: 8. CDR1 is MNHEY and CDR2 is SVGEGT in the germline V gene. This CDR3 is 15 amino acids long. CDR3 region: CASSFPTGIYTEAFF. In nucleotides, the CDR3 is TGTGCCAGCAGTTTTCCGACAGGGATATACACTGAAGCTTTCTTT.

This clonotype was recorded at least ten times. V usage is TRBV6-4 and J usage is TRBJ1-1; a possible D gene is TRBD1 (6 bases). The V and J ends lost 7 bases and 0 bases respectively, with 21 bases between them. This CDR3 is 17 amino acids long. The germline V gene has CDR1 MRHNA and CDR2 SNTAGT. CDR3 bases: TGTGCCAGCACCCTAATGAAGGGGGGAGGGGTGAACACTGAAGCTTTCTTT. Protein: CASTLMKGGGVNTEAFF.

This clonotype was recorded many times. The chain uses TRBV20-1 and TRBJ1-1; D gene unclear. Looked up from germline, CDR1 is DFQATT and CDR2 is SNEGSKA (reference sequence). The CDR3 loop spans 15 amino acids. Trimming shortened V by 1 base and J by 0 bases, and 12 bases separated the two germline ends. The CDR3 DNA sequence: TGCAGTGCTAGAGCCCCCGAGACGGTGAACACTGAAGCTTTCTTT. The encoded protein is CSARAPETVNTEAFF.

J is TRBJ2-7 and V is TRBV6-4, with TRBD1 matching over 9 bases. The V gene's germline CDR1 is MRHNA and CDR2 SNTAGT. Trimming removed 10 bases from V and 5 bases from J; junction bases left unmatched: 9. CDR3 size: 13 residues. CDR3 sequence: CATPGQGQHEQYF. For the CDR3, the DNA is TGTGCCACTCCGGGACAGGGTCAGCACGAGCAGTACTTC.

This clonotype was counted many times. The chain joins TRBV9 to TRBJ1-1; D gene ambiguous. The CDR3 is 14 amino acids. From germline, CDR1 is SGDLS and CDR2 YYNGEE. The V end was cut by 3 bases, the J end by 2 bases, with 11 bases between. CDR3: CASSEAGSNTEAFF. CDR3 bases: TGTGCCAGCAGCGAGGCCGGGAGCAACACTGAAGCTTTCTTT. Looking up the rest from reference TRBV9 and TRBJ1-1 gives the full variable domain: DSGVTQTPKHLITATGQRVTLRCSPRSGDLSVYWYQQSLDQGLQFLIQYYNGEERAKGNILERFSAQQFPDLHSELNLSSLELGDSALYFCASSEAGSNTEAFFGQGTRLTVV.

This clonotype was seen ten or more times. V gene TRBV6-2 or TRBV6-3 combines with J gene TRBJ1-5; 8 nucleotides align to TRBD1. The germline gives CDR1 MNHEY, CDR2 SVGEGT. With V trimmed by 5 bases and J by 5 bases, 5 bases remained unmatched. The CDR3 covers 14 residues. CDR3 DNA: TGTGCCAGCAGTCAAGGACAGGGCTATCAGCCCCAGCATTTT. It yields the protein CASSQGQGYQPQHF.

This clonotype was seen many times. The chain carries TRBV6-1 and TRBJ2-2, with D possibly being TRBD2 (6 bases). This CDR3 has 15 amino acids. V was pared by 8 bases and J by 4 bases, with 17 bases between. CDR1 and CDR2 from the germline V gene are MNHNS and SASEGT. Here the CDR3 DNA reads TGTGCCAGCCAGTCCGGGACTGCAGGCACCGGGGAGCTGTTTTTT. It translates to CASQSGTAGTGELFF.

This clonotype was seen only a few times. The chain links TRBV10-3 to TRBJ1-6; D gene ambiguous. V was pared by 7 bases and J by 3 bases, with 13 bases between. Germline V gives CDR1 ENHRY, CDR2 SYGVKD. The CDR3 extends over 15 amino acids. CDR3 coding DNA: TGTGCCATCACCCCTGTATTATTCTATAATTCACCCCTCCACTTT. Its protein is CAITPVLFYNSPLHF.

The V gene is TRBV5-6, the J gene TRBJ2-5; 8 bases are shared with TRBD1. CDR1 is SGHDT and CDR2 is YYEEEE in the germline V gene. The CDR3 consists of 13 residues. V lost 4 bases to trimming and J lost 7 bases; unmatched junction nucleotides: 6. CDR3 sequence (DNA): TGTGCCAGCAGCCCTGGACAGGGCGGGACCCAGTACTTC. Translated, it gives CASSPGQGGTQYF.

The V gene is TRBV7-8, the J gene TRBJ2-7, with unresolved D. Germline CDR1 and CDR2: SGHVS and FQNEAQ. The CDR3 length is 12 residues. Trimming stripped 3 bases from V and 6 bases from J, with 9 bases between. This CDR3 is CASSFQSLEQYF. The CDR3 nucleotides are TGTGCCAGCAGCTTTCAGAGCCTCGAGCAGTACTTC.

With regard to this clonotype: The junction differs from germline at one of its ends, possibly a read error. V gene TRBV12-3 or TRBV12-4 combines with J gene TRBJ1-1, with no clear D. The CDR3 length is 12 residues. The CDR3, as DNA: TGTGCCAGCAGTTTGAGGAACACTGAAGCTGGCTTT. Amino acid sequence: CASSLRNTEAGF.

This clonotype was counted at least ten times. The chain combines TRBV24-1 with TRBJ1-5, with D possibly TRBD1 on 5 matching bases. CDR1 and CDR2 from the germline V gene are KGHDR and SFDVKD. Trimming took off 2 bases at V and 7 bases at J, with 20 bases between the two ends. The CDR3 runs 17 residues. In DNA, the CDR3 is TGTGCCACCAGTGATTCCCGTCAGGACACCGGGGCGCAGCCCCAGCATTTT. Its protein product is CATSDSRQDTGAQPQHF.

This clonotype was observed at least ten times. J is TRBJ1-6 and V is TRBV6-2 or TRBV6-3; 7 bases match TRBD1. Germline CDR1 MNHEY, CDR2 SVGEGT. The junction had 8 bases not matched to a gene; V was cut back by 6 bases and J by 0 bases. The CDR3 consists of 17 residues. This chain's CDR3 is CASRSPGGASYNSPLHF. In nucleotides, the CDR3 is TGTGCCAGCAGGTCACCAGGGGGTGCCTCCTATAATTCACCCCTCCACTTT.

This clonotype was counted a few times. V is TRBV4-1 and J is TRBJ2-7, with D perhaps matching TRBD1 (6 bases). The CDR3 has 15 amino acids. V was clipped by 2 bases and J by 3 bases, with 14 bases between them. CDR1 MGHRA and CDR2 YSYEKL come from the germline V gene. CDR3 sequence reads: CASSQIIGGDYEQYF. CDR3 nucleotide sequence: TGCGCCAGCAGCCAAATAATAGGGGGTGACTACGAGCAGTACTTC.

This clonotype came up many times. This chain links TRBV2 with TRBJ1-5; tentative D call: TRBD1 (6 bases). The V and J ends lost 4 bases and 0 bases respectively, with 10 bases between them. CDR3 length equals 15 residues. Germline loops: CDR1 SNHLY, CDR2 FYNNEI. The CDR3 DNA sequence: TGTGCCAGCAGTGTGGACAGCAATAGCAATCAGCCCCAGCATTTT. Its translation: CASSVDSNSNQPQHF.

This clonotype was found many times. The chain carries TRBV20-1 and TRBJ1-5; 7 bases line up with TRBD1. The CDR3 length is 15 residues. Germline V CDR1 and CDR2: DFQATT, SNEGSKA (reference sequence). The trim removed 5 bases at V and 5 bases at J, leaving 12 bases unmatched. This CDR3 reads CSAGGDREMDQPQHF. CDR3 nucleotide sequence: TGCAGTGCTGGGGGTGACAGGGAGATGGATCAGCCCCAGCATTTT.

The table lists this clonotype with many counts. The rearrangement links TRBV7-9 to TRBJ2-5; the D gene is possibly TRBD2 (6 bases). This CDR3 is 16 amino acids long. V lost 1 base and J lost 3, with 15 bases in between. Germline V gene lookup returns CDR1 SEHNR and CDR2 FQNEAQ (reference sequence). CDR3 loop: CASSLVFGGRKETQYF. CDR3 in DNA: TGTGCCAGCAGCTTAGTTTTCGGGGGTAGAAAAGAGACCCAGTACTTC.

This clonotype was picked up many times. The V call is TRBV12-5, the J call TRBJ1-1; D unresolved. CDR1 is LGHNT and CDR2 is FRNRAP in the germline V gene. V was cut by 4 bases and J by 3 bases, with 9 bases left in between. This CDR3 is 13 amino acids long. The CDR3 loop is CASGSARDTEAFF. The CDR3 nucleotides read TGTGCTAGTGGTTCGGCGAGGGACACTGAAGCTTTCTTT.

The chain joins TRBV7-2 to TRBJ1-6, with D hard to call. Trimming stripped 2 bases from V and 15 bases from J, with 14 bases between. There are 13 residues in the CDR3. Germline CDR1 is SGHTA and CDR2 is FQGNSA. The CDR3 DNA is TGTGCCAGCAGCTTACAGAACAACGACCACCTCCACTTT. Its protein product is CASSLQNNDHLHF. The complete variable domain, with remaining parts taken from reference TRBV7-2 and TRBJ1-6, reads GAGVSQSPSNKVTEKGKDVELRCDPISGHTALYWYRQSLGQGLEFLIYFQGNSAPDKSGLPSDRFSAERTGGSVSTLTIQRTQQEDSAVYLCASSLQNNDHLHFGNGTRLTVT.

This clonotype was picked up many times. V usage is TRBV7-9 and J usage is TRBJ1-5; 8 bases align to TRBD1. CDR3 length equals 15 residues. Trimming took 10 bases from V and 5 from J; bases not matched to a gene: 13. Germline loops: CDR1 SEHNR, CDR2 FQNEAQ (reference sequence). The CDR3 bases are TGTGCCACCGGGGATGGACAGGGCCTATATCAGCCCCAGCATTTT. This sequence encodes CATGDGQGLYQPQHF. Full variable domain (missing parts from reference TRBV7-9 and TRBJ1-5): DTGVSQNPRHKITKRGQNVTFRCDPISEHNRLYWYRQTLGQGPEFLTYFQNEAQLEKSRLLSDRFSAERPKGSFSTLEIQRTEQGDSAMYLCATGDGQGLYQPQHFGDGTRLSIL.

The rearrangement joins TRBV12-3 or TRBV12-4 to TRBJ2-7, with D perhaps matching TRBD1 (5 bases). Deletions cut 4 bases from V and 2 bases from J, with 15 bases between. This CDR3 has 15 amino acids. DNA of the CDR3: TGTGCCAGCAGTTCTTTCAAGGGGAAAGCCTACGAGCAGTACTTC. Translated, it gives CASSSFKGKAYEQYF.

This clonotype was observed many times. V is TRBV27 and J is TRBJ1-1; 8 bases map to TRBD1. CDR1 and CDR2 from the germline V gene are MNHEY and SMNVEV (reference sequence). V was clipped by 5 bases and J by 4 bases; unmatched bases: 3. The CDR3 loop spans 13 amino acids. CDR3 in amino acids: CASSEDRATEAFF. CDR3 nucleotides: TGTGCCAGCAGTGAGGACAGGGCCACTGAAGCTTTCTTT.